The 8 T cell receptor beta chains in this list originate from one sample, sequenced in a study of CD8 T cells in Susac syndrome. cDNA came from roughly 0.53 to 1 ug RNA primed by random hexamers. Via MiXCR, TCRdb re-called the immunoSEQ multiplex PCR reads, giving one row per CDR3 protein. The table lists over 100,000 distinct CDR3 sequences, 95% to 96% of them singletons. Sequencing was done on a sample of CD4+ T cells from PBMCs. These receptors all come from a human donor with Susac syndrome.

The V call is TRBV7-8, the J call TRBJ2-1, with a weak D call TRBD1 (6 bases). Germline-derived CDR1 and CDR2 are SGHVS and FQNEAQ. V lost 5 bases, J lost 6 bases, and 14 bases lay in between. The CDR3 contains 14 residues. The CDR3 DNA reads TGTGCCAGCAGCCAGCATGGACAGTTCAATGAGCAGTTCTTC. Translation gives CASSQHGQFNEQFF.

The V and J genes are TRBV29-1 and TRBJ2-5, with D hard to call. Germline CDR1 and CDR2: SQVTM and ANQGSEA. This CDR3 is built from 15 residues. V shed 8 bases and J shed 0 bases, with 19 bases lying between them. CDR3 nucleotides: TGCAGCACCGCCGACCCGGGTCAGTACCAAGAGACCCAGTACTTC. Protein: CSTADPGQYQETQYF.

The V call is TRBV5-1, the J call TRBJ1-5; 10 nucleotides agree with TRBD1. Germline lookup yields CDR1 SGHRS and CDR2 YFSETQ. The V segment lost 4 bases and the J segment 5 bases; nucleotides outside the gene matches: 3. The CDR3 runs 14 residues. CDR3 amino acids: CASSPDRGDQPQHF. The CDR3 coding sequence is TGCGCCAGCAGCCCGGACAGGGGGGATCAGCCCCAGCATTTT. The variable domain in full, with the rest retrieved from reference TRBV5-1 and TRBJ1-5, is KAGVTQTPRYLIKTRGQQVTLSCSPISGHRSVSWYQQTPGQGLQFLFEYFSETQRNKGNFPGRFSGRQFSNSRSEMNVSTLELGDSALYLCASSPDRGDQPQHFGDGTRLSIL.

This clonotype has a single count. The rearrangement links TRBV5-1 to TRBJ2-2; 11 nucleotides line up with TRBD1. The CDR3 runs 17 residues. The V and J ends lost 1 base and 7 bases, in that order; junction bases with no gene match: 9. The germline V gene has CDR1 SGHRS and CDR2 YFSETQ. The CDR3 region has the DNA TGCGCCAGCAGCTTGAATTGGGACAGGGGGTACGGCGGGGAGCTGTTTTTT. It translates to CASSLNWDRGYGGELFF.

The chain is built from TRBV20-1 and TRBJ2-7; the D is unclear. This CDR3 is 12 amino acids long. Germline lookup yields CDR1 DFQATT and CDR2 SNEGSKA (reference sequence). V shed 4 bases and J shed 3 bases, with 10 bases lying between them. CDR3 amino acids: CSAKAGYYEQYF. As DNA, the CDR3 is TGCAGTGCTAAGGCAGGATACTACGAGCAGTACTTC.

The CDR3 protein is CASSLGLGANVLTF. CDR3 nucleotide sequence: TGTGCCAGCAGCTTAGGCCTTGGGGCCAACGTCCTGACTTTC. The chain links TRBV7-2 to TRBJ2-6; D remains unclear. Germline V gene data show CDR1 as SGHTA and CDR2 as FQGNSA. CDR3 size: 14 residues. V lost 1 base, J lost 3 bases, and 4 bases lay in between. Supplemented by reference TRBV7-2 and TRBJ2-6, the full variable domain reads GAGVSQSPSNKVTEKGKDVELRCDPISGHTALYWYRQSLGQGLEFLIYFQGNSAPDKSGLPSDRFSAERTGGSVSTLTIQRTQQEDSAVYLCASSLGLGANVLTFGAGSRLTVL.

The chain is built from TRBV30 and TRBJ1-1, with TRBD1 matching 7 bases. This CDR3 contains 13 residues. The J segment lost 5 bases and the V segment lost 1 base, leaving 4 bases of the junction unmatched. Germline lookup yields CDR1 GTSNPN and CDR2 SVGIG (reference sequence). CDR3 sequence reads: CAWSGQGVTEAFF. CDR3 sequence (DNA): TGTGCCTGGAGTGGACAGGGAGTAACTGAAGCTTTCTTT.

This chain joins TRBV7-2 and TRBJ2-7, with 8 bases lining up with TRBD1. Trimming cost V 3 bases and J 3 bases; bases outside gene matches: 7. This CDR3 region has 15 residues. Germline lookup yields CDR1 SGHTA and CDR2 FQGNSA. This CDR3 is CASSLSGTGNYEQYF. CDR3 coding DNA: TGTGCCAGCAGCTTGTCCGGGACAGGAAACTACGAGCAGTACTTC.